The 27 T cell receptor beta chains below come from one sample, sequenced in a study of response to subunit inactivated influenza vaccine. TCRdb itself ran the RT-PCR reads through MiXCR, one entry per CDR3 protein. The sample includes around 710,000 distinct CDR3 sequences, around 14% of them seen just once. This sample comprised PBMCs from blood, obtained less than 15 days before vaccination. The receptors were sampled from a middle-aged man who received an inactivated influenza vaccine.

In this sample, this clonotype turned up many times. The chain employs TRBV29-1 and TRBJ2-1; TRBD2 matches 12 bases. The V and J ends lost 8 bases and 7 bases, in that order; junction bases with no gene match: 6. Per the germline V gene, CDR1 is SQVTM and CDR2 is ANQGSEA. This CDR3 region has 13 residues. In DNA, the CDR3 is TGCAGCACTGGGACTAGCGGGTGGAATGAGCAGTTCTTC. Protein product: CSTGTSGWNEQFF.

Ten or more counts support this clonotype. The rearrangement uses TRBV4-1 and TRBJ1-5; 7 bases match TRBD1. Per germline, CDR1 MGHRA and CDR2 YSYEKL. This CDR3 has 17 residues. Trimming at V came to 4 bases and at J to 6 bases, leaving 15 bases not matched to a gene. The CDR3 nucleotides are TGCGCCAGCAGCCCTTCACCGGGACAGTTAGCTGGTCAGCCCCAGCATTTT. This encodes CASSPSPGQLAGQPQHF.

The chain carries TRBV21-1 and TRBJ2-5. TRBV21-1 is marked as a pseudogene. The CDR3 length is 14 residues. The CDR3 loop reads CASSKQVLQETQYF. CDR3 in DNA: TGTGCCAGCAGCAAACAGGTACTCCAAGAGACCCAGTACTTC.

This chain connects TRBV6-2 or TRBV6-3 to TRBJ2-5; D not resolved. Looked up from germline, CDR1 is MNHEY and CDR2 is SVGEGT. The length of the CDR3 is 15 residues. V lost 2 bases, J lost 2 bases, and 12 bases lay in between. The CDR3 DNA reads as TGTGCCAGCAGTTACGTCGGATATACACAAGAGACCCAGTACTTC. It translates to CASSYVGYTQETQYF.

This clonotype was seen a few times. The chain employs TRBV7-9 and TRBJ1-5; D unclear. CDR3 size: 14 residues. CDR1 is SEHNR, CDR2 FQNEAQ, per germline (reference sequence). The V gene lost 5 bases and the J gene lost 3 bases, with 11 bases spanning the gap. DNA for the CDR3: TGTGCCAGCAGCCCCCGGGGTGCCAATCAGCCCCAGCATTTT. This encodes CASSPRGANQPQHF.

As for this clonotype: A much larger clone lies one base from this, so it may be a read error. The genes are TRBV20-1 and TRBJ2-3; D not resolved. The CDR3 loop spans 13 amino acids. CDR1 is DFQATT, CDR2 SNEGSKA, per germline (reference sequence). Trimming removed 0 bases at V and 0 bases at J, with 4 bases between. CDR3 DNA: TGCAGTGCTAGAGATCCTAGCACAGATACGCAGTATTTT. It translates to CSARDPSTDTQYF.

This clonotype was detected only a few times. V gene TRBV19 combines with J gene TRBJ1-1; D not certain. Germline V CDR1 and CDR2: LNHDA, SQIVND (reference sequence). The CDR3 runs 13 residues. V lost 4 bases, J lost 0 bases, and 6 bases lay in between. CDR3 in amino acids: CASSKVLNTEAFF. The CDR3 DNA sequence: TGTGCCAGTAGTAAGGTACTGAACACTGAAGCTTTCTTT.

The genes are TRBV7-3 and TRBJ2-3; D not resolved. From germline, CDR1 is SGHTA and CDR2 FQGTGA. V dropped 2 bases and J dropped 5 bases, with 8 bases sitting between them. This CDR3 comprises 13 residues. The CDR3 protein is CASSLGIGDTQYF. For the CDR3, the DNA is TGTGCCAGCAGCTTAGGGATTGGAGATACGCAGTATTTT.

This clonotype was recorded many times. The rearrangement uses TRBV29-1 and TRBJ1-1; 7 bases are shared with TRBD1. Trimming at V came to 2 bases and at J to 4 bases, leaving 7 bases not matched to a gene. Germline V gene data show CDR1 as SQVTM and CDR2 as ANQGSEA. The CDR3 contains 14 residues. CDR3 sequence reads: CSVEWGGGVTEAFF. CDR3 DNA sequence: TGCAGCGTTGAATGGGGAGGGGGCGTCACTGAAGCTTTCTTT.

As DNA, the CDR3 is TGTGCCAGCAGCCAAGCGGGGACAGCGAACACTGAAGCTTTCTTT. Encoded protein: CASSQAGTANTEAFF. The chain recombines TRBV3-1 with TRBJ1-1, with 7 bases identical to TRBD1. Germline V gene data show CDR1 as LGHDT and CDR2 as YNNKEL (reference sequence). CDR3 size: 15 residues. V shed 1 base, J shed 1 base, and the junction held 3 bases outside the gene matches.

This clonotype was seen a handful of times. The chain couples TRBV27 to TRBJ2-2; 11 bases line up with TRBD2. V shed 5 bases, J shed 5 bases, and the junction held 10 bases outside the gene matches. The CDR3 extends over 17 amino acids. From germline, CDR1 is MNHEY and CDR2 SMNVEV (reference sequence). CDR3 sequence reads: CASSPQIAGGRTGELFF. The CDR3 region has the DNA TGTGCCAGCAGTCCGCAGATAGCGGGAGGGAGGACCGGGGAGCTGTTTTTT.

A few counts support this clonotype. The CDR3 bases are TGTGCCAGCAGTAAACGGGGGTTAGGGGCCAACGTCCTGACTTTC. The encoded protein is CASSKRGLGANVLTF. V usage is TRBV6-1 and J usage is TRBJ2-6, with D possibly being TRBD2 (6 bases). Germline CDR1 is MNHNS and CDR2 is SASEGT. CDR3 length: 15 amino acids. The V end was cut by 5 bases, the J end by 4 bases, with 12 bases between.

The chain combines TRBV29-1 with TRBJ2-1; weak D call: TRBD1 (5 bases). Looked up from germline, CDR1 is SQVTM and CDR2 is ANQGSEA. The ends were cut back, 4 bases at V and 0 bases at J, with 16 bases in the middle. The CDR3 spans 16 residues. The CDR3 here is CSVVRATDSSYNEQFF. CDR3 in DNA: TGCAGCGTTGTGCGAGCGACAGATAGCTCCTACAATGAGCAGTTCTTC.

The chain couples TRBV6-5 to TRBJ2-3, with 7 bases that match TRBD1. The V gene's germline CDR1 is MNHEY and CDR2 SVGAGI. J was trimmed by 4 bases and V by 2 bases; bases with no gene match: 3. The CDR3 loop spans 14 amino acids. The CDR3 coding sequence is TGTGCCAGCAGTTACGCAGGGGGTGCAGATACGCAGTATTTT. Its translation: CASSYAGGADTQYF.

This clonotype was found a few times. The chain joins TRBV9 to TRBJ2-3; TRBD2 matches at 7 bases. Germline lookup yields CDR1 SGDLS and CDR2 YYNGEE. Trimming cost V 3 bases and J 1 base; bases outside gene matches: 8. The CDR3 runs to 16 residues. CDR3 DNA sequence: TGTGCCAGCAGCGCGATTCAGGGAGGGGGCACAGATACGCAGTATTTT. Translation: CASSAIQGGGTDTQYF.

This clonotype was counted only a few times. CDR3 bases: TGTGCCAGCAGTTTTACCGACTTGAGCTCCTACAATGAGCAGTTCTTC. This translates into CASSFTDLSSYNEQFF. The chain couples TRBV4-2 to TRBJ2-1; D unresolved. This CDR3 region has 16 residues. The V gene's germline CDR1 is LGHNA and CDR2 YNFKEQ. The V gene lost 6 bases and the J gene lost 0 bases, with 15 bases spanning the gap.

J is TRBJ2-6 and V is TRBV19, with 7 bases fitting TRBD2. The CDR3 extends over 20 amino acids. Germline lookup yields CDR1 LNHDA and CDR2 SQIVND (reference sequence). The ends lost 0 bases at V and 3 bases at J; junction bases unmatched: 14. The CDR3 nucleotides are TGTGCCAGTAGTATAGACCCCCTCGGGGGGTTTAGTGATGGGGCCAACGTCCTGACTTTC. Translating it yields CASSIDPLGGFSDGANVLTF.

This chain's CDR3 is CATSRVKGETQYF. In nucleotides, the CDR3 is TGTGCCACCAGCAGAGTGAAAGGAGAGACCCAGTACTTC. The rearrangement links TRBV15 to TRBJ2-5; D ambiguous. This CDR3 spans 13 amino acids. V lost 1 base to trimming and J lost 4 bases, with 7 bases between them. Germline V gene sequence: CDR1 LNHNV, CDR2 YYDKDF (reference sequence).

The chain has TRBV29-1 and TRBJ1-4, with a possible D match to TRBD1 (6 bases). The CDR3 consists of 11 residues. Between the trimmed V and J ends, which lost 5 bases and 15 bases, there was a span of 16 bases. The germline gives CDR1 SQVTM, CDR2 ANQGSEA. In nucleotides, the CDR3 is TGCAGCGTTCACGGGGGCGGAGTGGTGTTTTTT. Encoded protein: CSVHGGGVVFF.

The V call is TRBV3-1, the J call TRBJ2-5; D call uncertain. The V end lost 7 bases, the J end lost 0 bases, and 21 bases lay between the germline ends. This CDR3 region has 17 residues. Germline V CDR1 and CDR2: LGHDT, YNNKEL (reference sequence). CDR3 loop: CASTPTRATRNQETQYF. For the CDR3, the DNA is TGTGCCAGCACCCCAACCAGAGCCACACGGAACCAAGAGACCCAGTACTTC.

The chain joins TRBV25-1 to TRBJ2-3, with a tentative D call TRBD1 (5 bases). Per the germline V gene, CDR1 is MGHDK and CDR2 is SYGVNS. V lost 8 bases and J lost 5, with 8 bases in between. The length of the CDR3 is 11 residues. The CDR3 sequence: CASGDRDTQYF. The CDR3 nucleotides are TGTGCCAGCGGCGACAGAGATACGCAGTATTTT.

The chain has TRBV20-1 and TRBJ2-1; D remains ambiguous. Germline CDR1 and CDR2: DFQATT and SNEGSKA (reference sequence). This CDR3 is built from 14 residues. Deletions cut 3 bases from V and 2 bases from J, with 11 bases between. The CDR3 spells CSASGTTTYNEQFF. CDR3 DNA sequence: TGCAGTGCTAGCGGAACTACCACCTACAATGAGCAGTTCTTC.

The rearrangement joins TRBV7-8 to TRBJ2-2; D not resolved. There are 16 residues in the CDR3. CDR1 and CDR2 (germline): SGHVS, FQNEAQ. V lost 0 bases to trimming and J lost 4 bases, with 12 bases between them. The CDR3 sequence is CASSLAGLLGTGELFF. The DNA for the CDR3 is TGTGCCAGCAGCTTAGCTGGCCTTTTGGGCACCGGGGAGCTGTTTTTT.

CDR3 coding DNA: TGCGCCAGCAGCCCAGGACAGTCTGGCAGCACTGAAGCTTTCTTT. It codes for CASSPGQSGSTEAFF. J is TRBJ1-1 and V is TRBV4-3; possibly TRBD1 for D (6 bases). Trimming stripped 4 bases from V and 4 bases from J, with 16 bases between. Germline-derived CDR1 and CDR2 are LGHNA and YSLEER. CDR3 length: 15 residues.

This clonotype was counted between two and nine times. The chain uses TRBV15 and TRBJ1-6, with D unresolved. CDR3 length: 15 residues. Germline V lookup: CDR1 LNHNV, CDR2 YYDKDF (reference sequence). Trimming pared 0 bases from V and 2 bases from J, leaving 5 bases between. The CDR3 sequence is CATSRDIAYNSPLHF. In DNA, the CDR3 is TGTGCCACCAGCAGAGATATTGCCTATAATTCACCCCTCCACTTT.

In its sample, this clonotype was seen many times. The J gene is TRBJ1-2, the V gene TRBV5-1; 7 bases fit TRBD1. Germline trimming cut 4 bases from V and 8 bases from J; bases unmatched to any gene: 14. CDR1 SGHRS and CDR2 YFSETQ come from the germline V gene. This CDR3 is built from 15 residues. The CDR3 loop reads CASSLRQGSLDGYTF. Here the CDR3 DNA reads TGCGCCAGCAGCCTCCGACAGGGTAGCTTGGACGGCTACACCTTC.

The chain combines TRBV28 with TRBJ2-1; possible D gene TRBD1, 6 bases. This CDR3 region has 15 residues. The germline V and J ends were trimmed by 8 bases and 5 bases, with 19 bases remaining between them. The germline V gene encodes CDR1 MDHEN and CDR2 SYDVKM. This CDR3 reads CASVPHNRADNEQFF. The CDR3, as DNA: TGTGCCAGCGTTCCACATAACAGGGCGGACAATGAGCAGTTCTTC.